This T cell receptor (beta chain) was captured by sequencing in a study of tumor-infiltrating lymphocytes in primary liver carcinoma. At the level of the study: All patients, whether men or women, fell within 30 to 69 years of age.

Starting from roughly 0.5 ug of total RNA, TCR beta cDNA was produced with a primer in the constant region. Three nested multiplex PCR rounds of slightly modified ARM-PCR generated TCR beta libraries. Investigators reported that the first two PCR rounds, at around 11 cycles each, used TRBV1-TRBV30 forward primers with a C-beta reverse primer. TCRdb reanalysed the multiplex PCR reads using MiXCR and keeps one entry per CDR3 protein. The table includes 320,000 or so distinct CDR3 sequences, 65% detected once. In the case of this clonotype: This CDR3 fails to terminate in the conserved phenylalanine or tryptophan, so it likely reflects a read error.

Both blood RNA, taken from unsorted whole blood, and germline DNA were extracted. The germline CDR1 and CDR2 sequences are MNHNS and SASEGT. CDR3 length: 19 amino acids. With 1 base clipped from V and 0 bases from J, the junction kept 10 bases outside the gene matches. The specimen was peripheral blood. V gene TRBV6-1 combines with J gene TRBJ2-4; TRBD1 matches 9 bases. This receptor was taken from a man between 35 and 55 years old with primary liver carcinoma and hepatitis B virus infection. The CDR3 sequence: CASSEVKRDRAIAKNIQYS. Here the CDR3 DNA reads TGTGCCAGCAGTGAAGTGAAAAGGGACAGGGCTATAGCCAAAAACATTCAGTACTCC.